This T cell receptor beta chain was identified during a study of response to subunit inactivated influenza vaccine. The CDR3 is made up of 14 amino acids. V was trimmed by 5 bases and J by 5 bases, leaving 15 bases between them. Looked up from germline, CDR1 is SGHVS and CDR2 is FNYEAQ. A single record per CDR3 protein comes from TCRdb applying MiXCR to the RT-PCR reads. This table has 500,000 to 550,000 distinct CDR3 sequences, 6.5% to 8% appearing once. This clonotype was recorded many times. This receptor was obtained from a man aged 50-75 years who received an inactivated influenza vaccine. The specimen was PBMCs from blood, collected approximately 25 months after vaccination. The rearrangement joins TRBV7-6 to TRBJ1-1; a possible D gene is TRBD1 (6 bases). The CDR3 spells CASSPRRGGTEAFF. The CDR3 DNA follows: TGTGCCAGCAGCCCCCGACGAGGGGGGACTGAAGCTTTCTTT.